This is a list of T cell receptor beta chains from one sample in a study of blood T cell repertoires in COVID-19. Repertoires were generated with immunoSEQ multiplex PCR, while TCRdb's copy carries only in-frame clones and drops some. This sample carries more than 200,000 clones, 85% to 90% of them seen once, and the ten largest clones take roughly 5%. Sequenced sample: peripheral blood. The receptor set was obtained from an older woman with COVID-19, enrolled during active disease. Both conserved end residues are part of each CDR3. A D gene is named only where the DNA matches it firmly. Clone size is not always given. Where it is, it says once, few, many or a class for expanded clones.

V gene	J gene	D gene	clone size	CDR3 DNA	CDR3 protein
TRBV12-5	TRBJ1-1	TRBD1	.	TGTGCTAGTGGTTTGGTACGAAGACAGGGGAGGACTGAAGCTTTCTTT	CASGLVRRQGRTEAFF
TRBV5-1	TRBJ2-1	TRBD1	.	TGCGCCAGCAGCGAGGGGACAGCCTCCTACAATGAGCAGTTCTTC	CASSEGTASYNEQFF
TRBV10-3	TRBJ2-5	TRBD2	.	TGTGCCATCAGGGGGACTAGCGGGAGTGAAGAAGAGACCCAGTACTTC	CAIRGTSGSEEETQYF
TRBV5-5	TRBJ1-6	.	.	TGTGCCAGCAGCTCGAGATCCAATAGCTCACCCCTCCACTTT	CASSSRSNSSPLHF
TRBV10-3	TRBJ1-5	.	once	TGTGCCATCAGTGGACGTGGGACAACGGATCAGCCCCAGCATTTT	CAISGRGTTDQPQHF
TRBV4-3	TRBJ2-1	.	.	TGCGCCAGCAGCCAAGATGGTACTAGAAGTAGCCGGTTCTTC	CASSQDGTRSSRFF
TRBV19	TRBJ2-7	.	.	TGTGCCAGTAGTATTGCGGAGCAGTACGAGCAGTACTTC	CASSIAEQYEQYF
TRBV19	TRBJ2-1	TRBD1	.	TGTGCCAGTAGTACCCTGACAGGGGGCTCCTACAATGAGCAGTTCTTC	CASSTLTGGSYNEQFF
TRBV6-5	TRBJ2-1	.	.	TGTGCCAGCAGTCCATCTAGCGCATACAATGAGCAGTTCTTC	CASSPSSAYNEQFF
TRBV30	TRBJ1-3	TRBD1	.	TGTGCCTGGAGTGTAGGCAGGGGGCCTGGAAACACCATATATTTT	CAWSVGRGPGNTIYF
TRBV5-1	TRBJ2-6	.	few	TGCGCCAGCAGCACCGGGACTTACGGGGCCAACGTCCTGACTTTC	CASSTGTYGANVLTF
TRBV24-1	TRBJ2-1	TRBD2	.	TGTGCCACCAGTGACCCCGGACTAGCAGGCGGGTATAGCAATGAGCAGTTCTTC	CATSDPGLAGGYSNEQFF
TRBV4-1	TRBJ1-5	TRBD1	.	TGCGCCAGCAGCCAAGCCGGGACAGGGGTTCAGCCCCAGCATTTT	CASSQAGTGVQPQHF
TRBV6-6	TRBJ2-1	TRBD1	.	TGTGCCAGCAGCCCGGACAGGGTCAATGAGCAGTTCTTC	CASSPDRVNEQFF
TRBV6-2/TRBV6-3	TRBJ1-2	TRBD1	.	TGTGCCAGCAGTTACTCTCAGGGGGCTTTATCTGGCTACACCTTC	CASSYSQGALSGYTF
TRBV28	TRBJ1-2	.	.	TGTGCCAGCGGGCCGCACTATGGCTACACCTTC	CASGPHYGYTF
TRBV28	TRBJ1-1	TRBD1	.	TGTGCCAGCAGCCGTGGACAGGGGGACCACCTTGGCACTGAAGCTTTCTTT	CASSRGQGDHLGTEAFF
TRBV5-1	TRBJ2-1	TRBD2	.	TGCGCCAGCAGCTTGGGACTAGCGGGAGGCAATGAGCAGTTCTTC	CASSLGLAGGNEQFF
TRBV5-6	TRBJ2-7	TRBD1	.	TGTGCCAGCCGCTTGGCCCCGGGACAGGGGTCCCCCTCCTACGAGCAGTACTTC	CASRLAPGQGSPSYEQYF
TRBV10-3	TRBJ1-5	.	.	TGTGCCATCAGTGGAGGAGTCAATCAGCCCCAGCATTTT	CAISGGVNQPQHF
TRBV5-8	TRBJ1-5	TRBD1	.	TGTGCCAGCACCTACGCCGGGACAGAGAATCAGCCCCAGCATTTT	CASTYAGTENQPQHF
TRBV11-2	TRBJ2-1	TRBD2	.	TGTGCCAGCAGCTTAAATCTAGCGGGAGGACTATACAATGAGCAGTTCTTC	CASSLNLAGGLYNEQFF
TRBV6-5	TRBJ1-2	.	.	TGTGCCAGCAGTAGAACGACAGGCAGAGATGGCTACACCTTC	CASSRTTGRDGYTF
TRBV29-1	TRBJ2-1	.	.	TGCAGCTTCCACGTGGACAGCAATGAGCAGTTCTTC	CSFHVDSNEQFF
TRBV7-7	TRBJ2-5	TRBD2	.	TGTGCCAGCAGCTTAGGTTTTAGCGGGAAAGAGACCCAGTACTTC	CASSLGFSGKETQYF
TRBV5-1	TRBJ1-1	.	.	TGCGCCAGCAGCTTACTGACGCCTATAGAGCTAGGAACTGAAGCTTTCTTT	CASSLLTPIELGTEAFF
TRBV29-1	TRBJ1-1	.	.	TGCAGCGTCCCTAAGCCCCAGACAGGTTACCCCACTGAAGCTTTCTTT	CSVPKPQTGYPTEAFF
TRBV19	TRBJ2-5	TRBD2	.	TGTGCCAGTAGTAGCGGGAGAGAAGGGTGGGAGACCCAGTACTTC	CASSSGREGWETQYF
TRBV28	TRBJ2-6	TRBD1	once	TGTGCCAGCACCATGGGACAGGACTCTGGGGCCAACGTCCTGACTTTC	CASTMGQDSGANVLTF
TRBV12-5	TRBJ2-1	.	.	TGTGCTAGTGGTCCCTCCTCTAGCTCCAATGAGCAGTTCTTC	CASGPSSSSNEQFF
TRBV28	TRBJ1-5	.	.	TGTGCCAGCAGTTTATTCCCAGGGGCCCAGCCCCAGCATTTT	CASSLFPGAQPQHF
TRBV27	TRBJ2-1	TRBD2	.	TGTGCCAGCAGTTTATCACTAGCGGGAGCGAGCTCCTACAATGAGCAGTTCTTC	CASSLSLAGASSYNEQFF
TRBV11-2	TRBJ1-5	.	.	TGTGCCAGCAGCTTAGGGGGAGAACAGCCCCAGCATTTT	CASSLGGEQPQHF
TRBV28	TRBJ1-4	TRBD1	.	TGTGCCAGCAGTCCGAACAGGGGGGCTAATGAAAAACTGTTTTTT	CASSPNRGANEKLFF
TRBV10-3	TRBJ1-4	.	.	TGTGCCATCAGGGACACCCTGAATGAAAAACTGTTTTTT	CAIRDTLNEKLFF
TRBV14	TRBJ2-5	TRBD2	.	TGTGCCAGCAGTGCAAGATCCGGGGGGACTAGCGGGAGAAGTGGTTTGGAGACCCAGTACTTC	CASSARSGGTSGRSGLETQYF
TRBV15	TRBJ1-2	.	.	TGTGCCACCAGCAGAGATCCCCAGTATGGCTACACCTTC	CATSRDPQYGYTF
TRBV24-1	TRBJ1-1	.	.	TGTGCCACCAAGGGAGGGAACACTGAAGCTTTCTTT	CATKGGNTEAFF
TRBV2	TRBJ2-3	TRBD2	.	TGTGCCAGCAGCAGACTAGCGGGAGGCACAGATACGCAGTATTTT	CASSRLAGGTDTQYF
TRBV9	TRBJ1-1	TRBD1	.	TGTGCCAGCAGCGTAGGGACAGGGGGCCCGAACACTGAAGCTTTCTTT	CASSVGTGGPNTEAFF
TRBV6-6	TRBJ2-2	.	.	TGTGCCAGTCGAAGCTCCTCGGGCACCGGGGAGCTGTTTTTT	CASRSSSGTGELFF
TRBV10-2	TRBJ1-4	.	.	TGCGCCAGCAAAGTTGGCAGGGCAGGTGAAAAACTGTTTTTT	CASKVGRAGEKLFF
TRBV5-1	TRBJ2-7	.	.	TGCGCCAGCTCCCAGGGGCCGGCCGAGCAGTACTTC	CASSQGPAEQYF
TRBV5-1	TRBJ2-3	.	.	TGCGCCAGCAGGTTGTTGGGGGGGCACACAGATACGCAGTATTTT	CASRLLGGHTDTQYF
TRBV6-2/TRBV6-3	TRBJ2-4	TRBD1	.	TGTGCCAGCAGTTACTTGACCGGGACAGGGGGTCGTGAAAACATTCAGTACTTC	CASSYLTGTGGRENIQYF
TRBV7-3	TRBJ2-6	.	.	TGTGCCAGCAGCCGGGGGAGGGGGAGTCCCTCTGGGGCCAACGTCCTGACTTTC	CASSRGRGSPSGANVLTF
TRBV10-3	TRBJ2-4	TRBD1	.	TGTGCCATCAGCCAGGGGGTCACAGCCAAAAACATTCAGTACTTC	CAISQGVTAKNIQYF